These 13 T cell receptor beta chains were sequenced from one sample in a study of shared clonotypes between healthy human individuals. Assay: immunoSEQ multiplex PCR; the TCRdb copy retains only in-frame clones and omits some. The sample contains roughly 720,000 clones, 90% of which appear only once. Sequenced: memory CD8+ T cells from PBMCs. As for subset: CD45RO+ cells pooled with CCR7-negative TemRA cells. The receptors shown here come from a man aged 18 to 29 in good health. Some clones in this sample may be carry-over from other donors' samples.

The chain employs TRBV12-5 and TRBJ2-3; 13 nucleotides match TRBD2. The germline V gene has CDR1 LGHNT and CDR2 FRNRAP. V was clipped by 4 bases and J by 1 base; unmatched bases: 11. The CDR3 covers 19 residues. CDR3 sequence: CASGSEGLAGLLGTDTQYF. CDR3 bases: TGTGCTAGTGGTTCCGAGGGACTAGCGGGACTCCTGGGCACAGATACGCAGTATTTT.

The chain recombines TRBV28 with TRBJ2-3; possible D gene TRBD1, 5 bases. This CDR3 is built from 16 residues. Trimming stripped 2 bases from V and 3 bases from J, with 15 bases between. Germline V lookup: CDR1 MDHEN, CDR2 SYDVKM. CDR3: CASSLGAGRWTDTQYF. The DNA for the CDR3 is TGTGCCAGCAGTTTAGGGGCAGGACGGTGGACAGATACGCAGTATTTT.

This chain links TRBV4-1 with TRBJ2-1, with 7 nucleotides matching TRBD2. With 0 bases clipped from V and 3 bases from J, the junction kept 8 bases outside the gene matches. The germline gives CDR1 MGHRA, CDR2 YSYEKL. This CDR3 region has 17 residues. CDR3 protein: CASSQDLEGGIYNEQFF. CDR3 bases: TGCGCCAGCAGCCAAGATCTAGAGGGAGGGATCTACAATGAGCAGTTCTTC.

This chain uses TRBV29-1 with TRBJ2-7, with D perhaps matching TRBD1 (6 bases). CDR1 is SQVTM and CDR2 is ANQGSEA in the germline V gene. The CDR3 length is 13 residues. V lost 4 bases and J 0 bases, leaving 10 bases between the germline ends. CDR3 bases: TGCAGCGTTGTGACAGGCATCTCCTACGAGCAGTACTTC. Residues: CSVVTGISYEQYF.

Note on this clone: Other DNA sequences in this sample translate to the same CDR3. V and J are TRBV19 and TRBJ1-5, with TRBD1 as a possible D gene (6 bases). Per germline, CDR1 LNHDA and CDR2 SQIVND (reference sequence). The CDR3 is 15 amino acids. Trimming took off 1 base at V and 6 bases at J, with 13 bases between the two ends. CDR3 in amino acids: CASSIVPGVVQPQHF. CDR3 nucleotides: TGTGCCAGTAGTATAGTCCCAGGGGTAGTTCAGCCCCAGCATTTT.

The chain couples TRBV7-7 to TRBJ2-1; 11 bases fit TRBD1. Germline CDR1 SSHAT, CDR2 FNYEAQ (reference sequence). There are 15 residues in the CDR3. V lost 5 bases and J lost 8; bases outside the gene matches: 8. The chain's CDR3 is CASSQGQGVFDEQFF. The CDR3 DNA sequence: TGTGCCAGCAGCCAGGGACAGGGGGTGTTCGATGAGCAGTTCTTC. The full variable domain, with the rest looked up from reference TRBV7-7 and TRBJ2-1, is GAGVSQSPRYKVTKRGQDVTLRCDPISSHATLYWYQQALGQGPEFLTYFNYEAQPDKSGLPSDRFSAERPEGSISTLTIQRTEQRDSAMYRCASSQGQGVFDEQFFGPGTRLTVL.

The J gene is TRBJ1-2, the V gene TRBV28, with 8 bases that match TRBD1. Per germline, CDR1 MDHEN and CDR2 SYDVKM. Germline trimming cut 2 bases from V and 4 bases from J; bases unmatched to any gene: 9. The CDR3 contains 16 residues. The CDR3 sequence: CASSLDGQGLAYGYTF. CDR3 nucleotide sequence: TGTGCCAGCAGTTTAGACGGACAGGGCTTAGCCTATGGCTACACCTTC.

The V gene is TRBV5-7, the J gene TRBJ2-7; TRBD1 matches 8 bases. TRBV5-7 counts as an open reading frame of uncertain function. J was trimmed by 3 bases and V by 4 bases; bases with no gene match: 9. This CDR3 has 15 residues. The CDR3 here is CASSASTGTGYEQYF. As DNA, the CDR3 is TGTGCCAGCAGCGCATCCACCGGGACAGGCTACGAGCAGTACTTC.

The rearrangement joins TRBV6-5 to TRBJ2-7; 7 bases match TRBD2. Losses at the gene ends were 0 bases for V and 0 bases for J; bases not matched to a gene: 5. The CDR3 spans 16 residues. CDR1 MNHEY and CDR2 SVGAGI come from the germline V gene. The CDR3 loop reads CASSYSGGETSYEQYF. For the CDR3, the DNA is TGTGCCAGCAGTTACTCGGGAGGGGAAACCTCCTACGAGCAGTACTTC.

The chain carries TRBV4-1 and TRBJ2-1; 9 bases map to TRBD2. The CDR3 consists of 17 residues. Germline V gives CDR1 MGHRA, CDR2 YSYEKL. Trimming at V came to 2 bases and at J to 5 bases, leaving 10 bases not matched to a gene. The CDR3 DNA reads as TGCGCCAGCAGCCAACTCACTAGCGGGCGACTAAACAATGAGCAGTTCTTC. Encoded protein: CASSQLTSGRLNNEQFF.

The V call is TRBV28, the J call TRBJ2-3, with no clear D. The germline CDR1 and CDR2 sequences are MDHEN and SYDVKM. This CDR3 comprises 16 residues. The V gene lost 6 bases and the J gene lost 4 bases, with 20 bases spanning the gap. In DNA form, the CDR3 reads TGTGCCAGCAGATTAGGTTTGGGTCAATTGGCAGATACGCAGTATTTT. It codes for CASRLGLGQLADTQYF.

This clone was detected once. This chain connects TRBV29-1 to TRBJ2-7, with D unclear. The CDR3 extends over 13 amino acids. V shed 6 bases and J shed 3 bases, with 15 bases lying between them. Germline-derived CDR1 and CDR2 are SQVTM and ANQGSEA. CDR3 protein: CSVTALSNYEQYF. CDR3 bases: TGCAGCGTGACGGCTCTATCAAACTACGAGCAGTACTTC.

This sequence joins TRBV5-5 and TRBJ2-1; tentative D call: TRBD1 (5 bases). V was trimmed by 4 bases and J by 12 bases, leaving 11 bases between them. Germline V gene lookup returns CDR1 SGHKS and CDR2 YYEKEE (reference sequence). The CDR3 has 11 amino acids. DNA for the CDR3: TGTGCCAGCAGCGACAGCTTAGGGCAGTTCTTC. This translates into CASSDSLGQFF. Drawing the rest from reference TRBV5-5 and TRBJ2-1, the complete variable domain is DAGVTQSPTHLIKTRGQQVTLRCSPISGHKSVSWYQQVLGQGPQFIFQYYEKEERGRGNFPDRFSARQFPNYSSELNVNALLLGDSALYLCASSDSLGQFFGPGTRLTVL.